This T cell receptor (beta chain) comes out of a study of blood T cell repertoires in COVID-19. About the study: Specimens from acute and convalescent COVID-19 originated in the United States, Italy and Spain. The analysed material was cDNA or gDNA that came from T cells, B-cell-depleted T cells, or PBMCs.

Study processing details: Scientists estimated how many nucleated cells there were by amplifying reference gene primers. This table comes from immunoSEQ multiplex PCR, and its TCRdb copy is limited to in-frame clones, with some not included. V, J and clone size are those of that table, while D and trimming were read from the DNA. The top ten hold about 2.1% of the sample, which has about 130,000 clones, approximately 90% seen once. V shed 0 bases and J shed 3 bases, with 10 bases lying between them. The CDR3 extends over 15 amino acids. Germline CDR1 is SGHTS and CDR2 is YDEGEE. This sequence originates from a man in his 70s with active COVID-19. The gene calls are TRBV5-8 and TRBJ1-5; D remains unclear. The sample was peripheral blood. The CDR3 here is CASSLGQANNQPQHF. The CDR3 DNA sequence: TGTGCCAGCAGCTTGGGTCAGGCTAACAATCAGCCCCAGCATTTT.